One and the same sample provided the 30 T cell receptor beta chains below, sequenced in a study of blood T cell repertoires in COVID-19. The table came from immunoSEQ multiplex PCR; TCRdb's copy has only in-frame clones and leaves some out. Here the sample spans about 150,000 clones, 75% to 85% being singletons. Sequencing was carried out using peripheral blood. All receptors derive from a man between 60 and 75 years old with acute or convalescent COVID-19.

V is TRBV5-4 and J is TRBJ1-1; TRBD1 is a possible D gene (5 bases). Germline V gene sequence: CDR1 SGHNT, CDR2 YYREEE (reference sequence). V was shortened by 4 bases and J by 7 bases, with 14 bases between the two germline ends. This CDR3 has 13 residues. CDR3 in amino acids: CASSPGGMIEAFF. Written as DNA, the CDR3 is TGTGCCAGCAGCCCCGGGGGGATGATTGAAGCTTTCTTT. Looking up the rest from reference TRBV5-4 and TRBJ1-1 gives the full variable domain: ETGVTQSPTHLIKTRGQQVTLRCSSQSGHNTVSWYQQALGQGPQFIFQYYREEENGRGNFPPRFSGLQFPNYSSELNVNALELDDSALYLCASSPGGMIEAFFGQGTRLTVV.

The CDR3 nucleotides are TGTGCCAGCTCACCCACAAGCGGGAGGAGCTACGAGCAGTACTTC. Protein: CASSPTSGRSYEQYF. This chain joins TRBV18 and TRBJ2-7, with TRBD2 matching over 9 bases. With V trimmed by 3 bases and J by 3 bases, 6 bases remained unmatched. Germline V gives CDR1 KGHSH, CDR2 LQKENI. This CDR3 is 15 amino acids long.

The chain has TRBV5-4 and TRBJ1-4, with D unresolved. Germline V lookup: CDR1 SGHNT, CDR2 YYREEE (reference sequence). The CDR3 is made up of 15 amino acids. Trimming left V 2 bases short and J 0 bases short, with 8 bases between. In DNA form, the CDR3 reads TGTGCCAGCAGCTTAGGCGGTTCAACTAATGAAAAACTGTTTTTT. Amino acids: CASSLGGSTNEKLFF.

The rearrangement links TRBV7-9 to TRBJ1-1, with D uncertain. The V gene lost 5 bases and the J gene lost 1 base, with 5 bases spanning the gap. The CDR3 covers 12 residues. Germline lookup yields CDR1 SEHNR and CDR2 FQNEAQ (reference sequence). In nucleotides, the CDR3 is TGTGCCAGCAGCCGACAGAACACTGAAGCTTTCTTT. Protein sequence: CASSRQNTEAFF.

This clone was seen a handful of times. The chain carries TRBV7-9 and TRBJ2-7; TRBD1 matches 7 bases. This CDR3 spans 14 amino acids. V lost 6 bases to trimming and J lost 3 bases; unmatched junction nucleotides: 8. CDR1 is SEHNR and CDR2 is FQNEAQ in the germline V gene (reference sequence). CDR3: CASSATGARYEQYF. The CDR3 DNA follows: TGTGCCAGCAGTGCTACAGGGGCGCGCTACGAGCAGTACTTC.

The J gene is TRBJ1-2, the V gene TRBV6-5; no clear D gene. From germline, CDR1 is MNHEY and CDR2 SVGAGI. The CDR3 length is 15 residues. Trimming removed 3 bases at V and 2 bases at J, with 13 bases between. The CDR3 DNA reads TGTGCCAGCAGTTATAGTCCCTATACCAACTATGGCTACACCTTC. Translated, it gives CASSYSPYTNYGYTF.

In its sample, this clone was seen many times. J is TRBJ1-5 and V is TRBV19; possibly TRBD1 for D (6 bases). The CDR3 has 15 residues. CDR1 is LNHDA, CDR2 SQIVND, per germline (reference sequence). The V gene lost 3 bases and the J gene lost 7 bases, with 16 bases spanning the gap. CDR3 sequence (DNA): TGTGCCAGTAGTATTTCGTCAGGGGCAGGGCAGCCCCAGCATTTT. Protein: CASSISSGAGQPQHF.

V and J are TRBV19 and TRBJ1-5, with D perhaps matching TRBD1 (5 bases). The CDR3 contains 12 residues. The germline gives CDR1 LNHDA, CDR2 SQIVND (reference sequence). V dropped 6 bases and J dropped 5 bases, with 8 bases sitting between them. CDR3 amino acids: CASRAGYQPQHF. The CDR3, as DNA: TGTGCCAGTAGGGCAGGGTATCAGCCCCAGCATTTT.

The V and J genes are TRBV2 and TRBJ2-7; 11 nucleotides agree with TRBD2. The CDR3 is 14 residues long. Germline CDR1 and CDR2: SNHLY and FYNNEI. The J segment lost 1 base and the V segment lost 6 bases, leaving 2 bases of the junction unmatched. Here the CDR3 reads CASSVAGGSYEQYF. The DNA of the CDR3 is TGTGCCAGCAGCGTAGCGGGAGGGTCCTACGAGCAGTACTTC. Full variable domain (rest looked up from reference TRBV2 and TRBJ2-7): EPEVTQTPSHQVTQMGQEVILRCVPISNHLYFYWYRQILGQKVEFLVSFYNNEISEKSEIFDDQFSVERPDGSNFTLKIRSTKLEDSAMYFCASSVAGGSYEQYFGPGTRLTVT.

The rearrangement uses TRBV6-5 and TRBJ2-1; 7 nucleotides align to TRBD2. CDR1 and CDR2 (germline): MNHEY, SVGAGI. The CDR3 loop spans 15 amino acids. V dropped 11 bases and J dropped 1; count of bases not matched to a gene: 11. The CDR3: CAGRGAGASYNEQFF. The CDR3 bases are TGTGCCGGAAGGGGCGCGGGAGCTTCCTACAATGAGCAGTTCTTC.

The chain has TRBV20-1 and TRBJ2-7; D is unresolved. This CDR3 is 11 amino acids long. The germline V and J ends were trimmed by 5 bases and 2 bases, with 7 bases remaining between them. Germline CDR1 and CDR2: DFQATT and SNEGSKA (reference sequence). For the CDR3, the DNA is TGCAGTGCTGCTGGGCCCTACGAGCAGTACTTC. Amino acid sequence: CSAAGPYEQYF.

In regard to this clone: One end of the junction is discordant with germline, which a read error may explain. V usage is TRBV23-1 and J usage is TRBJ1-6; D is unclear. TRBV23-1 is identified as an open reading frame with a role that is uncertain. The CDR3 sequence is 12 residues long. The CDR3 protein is CASSQTRPFNNF. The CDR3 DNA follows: TGCGCCAGCAGTCAAACCAGGCCGTTTAATAACTTT.

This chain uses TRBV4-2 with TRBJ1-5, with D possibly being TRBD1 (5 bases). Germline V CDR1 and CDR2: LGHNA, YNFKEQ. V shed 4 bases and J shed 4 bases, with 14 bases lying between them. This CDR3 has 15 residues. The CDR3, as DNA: TGTGCCAGCAGCCCTCAAGACAGTAGTAATCAGCCCCAGCATTTT. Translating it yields CASSPQDSSNQPQHF.

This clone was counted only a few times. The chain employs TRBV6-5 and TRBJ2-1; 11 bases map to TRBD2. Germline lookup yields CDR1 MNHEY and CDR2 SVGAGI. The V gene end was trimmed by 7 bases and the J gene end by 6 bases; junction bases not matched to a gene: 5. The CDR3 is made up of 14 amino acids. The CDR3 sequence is CASIAGGISNEQFF. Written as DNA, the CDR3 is TGTGCCAGCATAGCGGGGGGGATCTCCAATGAGCAGTTCTTC.

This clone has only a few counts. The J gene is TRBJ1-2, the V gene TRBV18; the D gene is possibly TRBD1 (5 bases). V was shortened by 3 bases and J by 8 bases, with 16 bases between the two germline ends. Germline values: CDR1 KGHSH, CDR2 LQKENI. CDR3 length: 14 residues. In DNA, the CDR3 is TGTGCCAGCTCACCCCGGAGGGGTTCGGGCGGCTACACCTTC. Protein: CASSPRRGSGGYTF.

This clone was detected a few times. CDR3 DNA: TGTGCCAGCAGCAGACTAGCGGGGGGGCTTACTAGCACAGATACGCAGTATTTT. Translating it yields CASSRLAGGLTSTDTQYF. V and J are TRBV5-5 and TRBJ2-3, with 14 bases lining up with TRBD2. Trimming cost V 4 bases and J 0 bases; bases outside gene matches: 7. The CDR3 spans 18 residues. Per germline, CDR1 SGHKS and CDR2 YYEKEE (reference sequence).

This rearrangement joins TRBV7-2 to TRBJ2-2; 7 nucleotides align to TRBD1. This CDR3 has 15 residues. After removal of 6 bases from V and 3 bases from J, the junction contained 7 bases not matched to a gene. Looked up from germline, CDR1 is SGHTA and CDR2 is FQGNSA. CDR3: CASRYGTDYTGELFF. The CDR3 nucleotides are TGTGCCAGCAGGTACGGGACAGATTACACCGGGGAGCTGTTTTTT.

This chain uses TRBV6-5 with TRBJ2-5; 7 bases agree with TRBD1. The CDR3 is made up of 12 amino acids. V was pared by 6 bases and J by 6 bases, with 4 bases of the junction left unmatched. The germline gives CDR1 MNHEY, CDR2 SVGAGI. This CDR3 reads CASRATGKTQYF. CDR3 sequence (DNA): TGTGCCAGCAGGGCGACAGGGAAGACCCAGTACTTC.

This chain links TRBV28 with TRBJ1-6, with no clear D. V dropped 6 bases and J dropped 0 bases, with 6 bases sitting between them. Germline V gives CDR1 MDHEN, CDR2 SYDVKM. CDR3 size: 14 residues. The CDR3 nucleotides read TGTGCCAGCAGACAAAGCTCCTATAATTCACCCCTCCACTTT. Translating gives CASRQSSYNSPLHF. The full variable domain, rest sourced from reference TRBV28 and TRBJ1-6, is DVKVTQSSRYLVKRTGEKVFLECVQDMDHENMFWYRQDPGLGLRLIYFSYDVKMKEKGDIPEGYSVSREKKERFSLILESASTNQTSMYLCASRQSSYNSPLHFGNGTRLTVT.

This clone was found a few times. This CDR3 is CASSLTSGEPYEQYF. The CDR3 DNA reads as TGTGCCAGCAGCCTCACTAGCGGAGAACCCTACGAGCAGTACTTC. J is TRBJ2-7 and V is TRBV9; 8 bases are shared with TRBD2. After removal of 4 bases from V and 2 bases from J, the junction contained 8 bases not matched to a gene. Germline assignment: CDR1 SGDLS and CDR2 YYNGEE. The CDR3 runs 15 residues.

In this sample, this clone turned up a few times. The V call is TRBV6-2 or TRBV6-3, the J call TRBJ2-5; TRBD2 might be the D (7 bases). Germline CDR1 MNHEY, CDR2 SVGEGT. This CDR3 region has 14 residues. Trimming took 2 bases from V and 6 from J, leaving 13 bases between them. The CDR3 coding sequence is TGTGCCAGCAGTTACGGGGGGGCCGAAAAGACCCAGTACTTC. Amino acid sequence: CASSYGGAEKTQYF.

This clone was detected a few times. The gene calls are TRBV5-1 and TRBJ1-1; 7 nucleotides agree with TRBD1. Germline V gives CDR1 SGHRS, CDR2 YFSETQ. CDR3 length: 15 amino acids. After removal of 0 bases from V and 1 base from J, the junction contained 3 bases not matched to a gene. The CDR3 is CASSLEGTANTEAFF. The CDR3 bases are TGCGCCAGCAGCTTGGAAGGGACAGCGAACACTGAAGCTTTCTTT.

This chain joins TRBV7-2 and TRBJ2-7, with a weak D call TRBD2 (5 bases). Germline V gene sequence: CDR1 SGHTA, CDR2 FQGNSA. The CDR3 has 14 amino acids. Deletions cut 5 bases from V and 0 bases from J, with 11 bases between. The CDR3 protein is CASSPSYNSYEQYF. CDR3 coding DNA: TGTGCCAGCAGCCCTAGCTACAACTCCTACGAGCAGTACTTC.

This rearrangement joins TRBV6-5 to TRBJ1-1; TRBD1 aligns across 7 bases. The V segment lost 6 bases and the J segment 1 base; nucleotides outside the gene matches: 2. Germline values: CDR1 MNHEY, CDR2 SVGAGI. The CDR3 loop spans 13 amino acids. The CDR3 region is CASRTGANTEAFF. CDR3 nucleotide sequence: TGTGCCAGCAGAACAGGGGCGAACACTGAAGCTTTCTTT.

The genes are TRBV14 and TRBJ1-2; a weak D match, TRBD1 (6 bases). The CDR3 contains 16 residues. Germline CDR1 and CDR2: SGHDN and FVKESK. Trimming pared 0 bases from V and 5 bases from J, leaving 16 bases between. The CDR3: CASSQDPHRDRYGYTF. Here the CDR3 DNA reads TGTGCCAGCAGCCAAGATCCCCACAGGGATAGATATGGCTACACCTTC.

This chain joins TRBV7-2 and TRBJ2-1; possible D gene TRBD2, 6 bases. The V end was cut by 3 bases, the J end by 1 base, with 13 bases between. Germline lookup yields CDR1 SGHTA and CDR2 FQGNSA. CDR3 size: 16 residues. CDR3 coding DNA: TGTGCCAGCAGCTTTACGGCGGGAAGTTCCTACAATGAGCAGTTCTTC. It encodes CASSFTAGSSYNEQFF.

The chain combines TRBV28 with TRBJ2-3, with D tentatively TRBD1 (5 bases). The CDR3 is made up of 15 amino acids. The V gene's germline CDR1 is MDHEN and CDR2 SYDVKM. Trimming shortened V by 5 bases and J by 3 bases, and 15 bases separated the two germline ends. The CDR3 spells CASSGAGASTDTQYF. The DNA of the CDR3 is TGTGCCAGCAGTGGGGCAGGCGCCTCAACAGATACGCAGTATTTT.

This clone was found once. Here the CDR3 reads CASSVDRGNEQFF. CDR3 DNA sequence: TGTGCCAGCAGCGTAGATAGGGGCAATGAGCAGTTCTTC. This rearrangement joins TRBV9 to TRBJ2-1; weak D call: TRBD1 (5 bases). The length of the CDR3 is 13 residues. Germline V gives CDR1 SGDLS, CDR2 YYNGEE. Trimming stripped 0 bases from V and 6 bases from J, with 7 bases between.

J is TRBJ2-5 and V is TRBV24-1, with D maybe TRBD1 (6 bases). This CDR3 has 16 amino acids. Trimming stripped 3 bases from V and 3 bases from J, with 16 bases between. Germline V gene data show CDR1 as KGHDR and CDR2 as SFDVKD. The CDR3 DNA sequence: TGTGCCACCAGTGATACTACAGGGTGGGGGAAAGAGACCCAGTACTTC. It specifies CATSDTTGWGKETQYF.

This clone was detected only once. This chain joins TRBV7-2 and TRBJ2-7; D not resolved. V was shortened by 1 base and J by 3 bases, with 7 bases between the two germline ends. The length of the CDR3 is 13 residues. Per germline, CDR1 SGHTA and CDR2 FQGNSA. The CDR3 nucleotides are TGTGCCAGCAGCTTAGGCAGGATCTACGAGCAGTACTTC. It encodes CASSLGRIYEQYF.